The next 25 T cell receptor beta chains were all read from a single sample in a study of PD-1 blockade in classical Hodgkin lymphoma. As for time point: cycle 4 day 1 (C4D1), after five to seven weeks of nivolumab. Each patient's relapse followed autologous stem cell transplantation, and brentuximab vedotin exposure varied. The table came from immunoSEQ multiplex PCR; TCRdb's copy has only in-frame clones and leaves some out. Of 30,000 or so clones in the sample, around 80% are singletons; the top ten hold less than 20%. Sequencing used peripheral blood mononuclear cells (PBMCs), obtained before the fourth cycle of nivolumab. These receptors came from a human donor with classical Hodgkin lymphoma.

The chain links TRBV28 to TRBJ2-6; D unclear. This CDR3 comprises 15 residues. CDR1 and CDR2 from the germline V gene are MDHEN and SYDVKM. V gave up 7 bases and J gave up 4 bases, with 14 bases separating them. CDR3 DNA sequence: TGTGCCAGCATGGGTTGGGCAGGCGGGGCCAACGTCCTGACTTTC. It is translated as CASMGWAGGANVLTF.

J is TRBJ1-5 and V is TRBV11-1; possible D gene TRBD1, 6 bases. CDR1 SGHAT and CDR2 FQDESV come from the germline V gene (reference sequence). V was cut by 3 bases and J by 6 bases, with 9 bases left in between. This CDR3 contains 13 residues. CDR3 loop: CASSFDRSQPQHF. The CDR3 nucleotides are TGTGCCAGCAGCTTTGACAGGTCTCAGCCCCAGCATTTT.

The chain employs TRBV6-1 and TRBJ1-1; 7 positions match TRBD1. CDR1 and CDR2 from the germline V gene are MNHNS and SASEGT. V was clipped by 7 bases and J by 6 bases; unmatched bases: 11. The CDR3 loop spans 14 amino acids. The chain's CDR3 is CASKREQGPAEAFF. CDR3 DNA: TGTGCCAGCAAAAGGGAACAGGGGCCTGCTGAAGCTTTCTTT.

The V call is TRBV7-9, the J call TRBJ1-3; D uncertain. Germline values: CDR1 SEHNR, CDR2 FQNEAQ (reference sequence). There are 12 residues in the CDR3. The V end lost 2 bases, the J end lost 7 bases, and 6 bases lay between the germline ends. CDR3 bases: TGTGCCAGCAGCTTAAATCCCAACACCATATATTTT. This translates into CASSLNPNTIYF.

The CDR3 bases are TGTGCCAGCAGCTTACGGGGGGGGAGCTCCTACAATGAGCAGTTCTTC. Translation: CASSLRGGSSYNEQFF. The chain carries TRBV7-2 and TRBJ2-1; TRBD2 matches at 8 bases. Germline CDR1 is SGHTA and CDR2 is FQGNSA. V gave up 2 bases and J gave up 0 bases; unmatched junction bases: 3. CDR3 length: 16 residues.

The chain carries TRBV9 and TRBJ2-1; TRBD2 matches at 8 bases. The CDR3 has 13 amino acids. Germline CDR1 reads SGDLS; CDR2 reads YYNGEE. The V gene end was trimmed by 0 bases and the J gene end by 14 bases; junction bases not matched to a gene: 7. The CDR3 sequence is CASSVAPRGGEFF. CDR3 coding DNA: TGTGCCAGCAGCGTAGCGCCCCGGGGGGGGGAGTTCTTC.

This chain joins TRBV7-8 and TRBJ1-5; D might be TRBD1 (5 bases). This CDR3 region has 14 residues. Germline lookup yields CDR1 SGHVS and CDR2 FQNEAQ. The V end was cut by 2 bases, the J end by 9 bases, with 14 bases between. The CDR3 DNA follows: TGTGCCAGCAGCTTAATTGCGGGGCTCTGGCCCCAGCATTTT. It translates to CASSLIAGLWPQHF. The full variable domain, with the rest looked up from reference TRBV7-8 and TRBJ1-5, is GAGVSQSPRYKVAKRGQDVALRCDPISGHVSLFWYQQALGQGPEFLTYFQNEAQLDKSGLPSDRFFAERPEGSVSTLKIQRTQQEDSAVYLCASSLIAGLWPQHFGDGTRLSIL.

This clone appeared once. The genes are TRBV7-2 and TRBJ1-4, with a possible D match to TRBD1 (6 bases). This CDR3 is 16 amino acids long. Trimming shortened V by 6 bases and J by 4 bases, and 18 bases separated the two germline ends. CDR1 SGHTA and CDR2 FQGNSA come from the germline V gene. The CDR3 spells CASRTAGAGNNEKLFF. The DNA for the CDR3 is TGTGCCAGCAGAACGGCAGGGGCCGGGAATAATGAAAAACTGTTTTTT.

The chain links TRBV6-5 to TRBJ2-1, with 7 bases matching TRBD2. The J segment lost 4 bases and the V segment lost 6 bases, leaving 6 bases of the junction unmatched. The CDR3 loop spans 14 amino acids. The germline CDR1 and CDR2 sequences are MNHEY and SVGAGI. The CDR3 reads CASSFGLDYNEQFF. The CDR3 coding sequence is TGTGCCAGCAGCTTCGGACTAGATTACAATGAGCAGTTCTTC.

This rearrangement joins TRBV6-6 to TRBJ2-1, with D possibly being TRBD2 (6 bases). Trimming removed 6 bases from V and 7 bases from J, with 16 bases in between. Per germline, CDR1 MNHNY and CDR2 SVGAGI (reference sequence). There are 14 residues in the CDR3. The CDR3 sequence is CASRPRGTGNEQFF. The CDR3 nucleotides read TGTGCCAGCAGACCCCGGGGGACTGGGAATGAGCAGTTCTTC.

The J gene is TRBJ2-7, the V gene TRBV19; 9 nucleotides line up with TRBD1. Trimming removed 4 bases from V and 2 bases from J; junction bases left unmatched: 9. The CDR3 contains 16 residues. Germline CDR1 and CDR2: LNHDA and SQIVND (reference sequence). The CDR3 DNA reads as TGTGCCAGTAGTAGCGATACGGGACAGGGAACCTACGAGCAGTACTTC. The encoded protein is CASSSDTGQGTYEQYF.

Here the CDR3 reads CASSQDVAGGPQDTQYF. In nucleotides, the CDR3 is TGCGCCAGCAGCCAAGATGTCGCGGGGGGGCCACAAGATACGCAGTATTTT. The chain couples TRBV4-3 to TRBJ2-3, with TRBD2 identical over 9 bases. CDR3 length equals 17 residues. The V and J ends lost 0 bases and 5 bases, in that order; junction bases with no gene match: 9. Germline values: CDR1 LGHNA, CDR2 YSLEER.

The chain links TRBV2 to TRBJ1-1; D call uncertain. This CDR3 is 13 amino acids long. V was trimmed by 3 bases and J by 5 bases, leaving 10 bases between them. Looked up from germline, CDR1 is SNHLY and CDR2 is FYNNEI. This chain's CDR3 is CASSDAPGTEAFF. CDR3 coding DNA: TGTGCCAGCAGTGACGCCCCGGGGACTGAAGCTTTCTTT.

J is TRBJ2-1 and V is TRBV6-6; tentatively, D is TRBD1 or TRBD2 (6 bases each). The germline V gene encodes CDR1 MNHNY and CDR2 SVGAGI (reference sequence). This CDR3 has 14 residues. The V and J ends lost 7 bases and 3 bases respectively, with 13 bases between them. Here the CDR3 reads CASTWRGDYNEQFF. CDR3 sequence (DNA): TGTGCCAGCACGTGGAGGGGGGACTACAATGAGCAGTTCTTC.

The rearrangement uses TRBV28 and TRBJ2-2; perhaps TRBD1 as D (6 bases). This CDR3 has 16 amino acids. With 4 bases removed from V and 4 bases from J, the gap between germline ends came to 16 bases. Germline V CDR1 and CDR2: MDHEN, SYDVKM. CDR3: CASSSVTTGTTGELFF. In nucleotides, the CDR3 is TGTGCCAGCAGTTCCGTTACGACAGGAACCACCGGGGAGCTGTTTTTT.

The V call is TRBV4-2, the J call TRBJ1-4; a possible D gene is TRBD1 (5 bases). Germline CDR1 LGHNA, CDR2 YNFKEQ. This CDR3 comprises 16 residues. V was shortened by 1 base and J by 6 bases, with 15 bases between the two germline ends. CDR3 nucleotides: TGTGCCAGCAGCCAAGGGTCCGGGGCGGGGGATGAAAAACTGTTTTTT. Translated: CASSQGSGAGDEKLFF.

V is TRBV30 and J is TRBJ2-2; 8 bases agree with TRBD1. Per the germline V gene, CDR1 is GTSNPN and CDR2 is SVGIG (reference sequence). Trimming cost V 4 bases and J 8 bases; bases outside gene matches: 6. CDR3 length: 13 amino acids. The CDR3 nucleotides read TGTGCCTGGACTTGGACAGGGAAGGGGGAGCTGTTTTTT. It codes for CAWTWTGKGELFF. The variable domain in full, completed from reference TRBV30 and TRBJ2-2, reads SQTIHQWPATLVQPVGSPLSLECTVEGTSNPNLYWYRQAAGRGLQLLFYSVGIGQISSEVPQNLSASRPQDRQFILSSKKLLLSDSGFYLCAWTWTGKGELFFGEGSRLTVL.

This clone has just a few counts. The gene calls are TRBV4-1 and TRBJ2-1, with a tentative D call TRBD1 (5 bases). With 0 bases removed from V and 9 bases from J, the gap between germline ends came to 9 bases. Germline loops: CDR1 MGHRA, CDR2 YSYEKL. The CDR3 extends over 13 amino acids. The CDR3 DNA reads TGCGCCAGCAGCCAAGATTGGCAGGGTGAGCAGTTCTTC. This gives the protein CASSQDWQGEQFF.

The rearrangement uses TRBV4-1 and TRBJ2-2; no firm D call. The CDR3 is 12 amino acids. CDR1 MGHRA and CDR2 YSYEKL come from the germline V gene. V was clipped by 4 bases and J by 3 bases, with 3 bases between them. The CDR3 DNA is TGCGCCAGCAGCCGATACACCGGGGAGCTGTTTTTT. Translating gives CASSRYTGELFF.

The chain recombines TRBV27 with TRBJ1-2; no definite D call. Germline V gives CDR1 MNHEY, CDR2 SMNVEV (reference sequence). V shed 5 bases and J shed 1 base, with 17 bases lying between them. The CDR3 has 16 residues. Written as DNA, the CDR3 is TGTGCCAGCAGTGGTGCCTGGGCGGGCAATAACTATGGCTACACCTTC. This sequence encodes CASSGAWAGNNYGYTF.

Here the CDR3 DNA reads TGTGCCAGCTCACCGACTGGCGGGGGCCTTCAGCCCCAGCATTTT. This translates into CASSPTGGGLQPQHF. The chain carries TRBV18 and TRBJ1-5, with D possibly being TRBD1 (6 bases). The CDR3 is 15 amino acids. V dropped 3 bases and J dropped 6 bases, with 15 bases sitting between them. The germline V gene encodes CDR1 KGHSH and CDR2 LQKENI.

The chain combines TRBV5-1 with TRBJ2-1; 7 positions match TRBD1. Germline assignment: CDR1 SGHRS and CDR2 YFSETQ. There are 13 residues in the CDR3. Trimming removed 0 bases from V and 9 bases from J; junction bases left unmatched: 3. The CDR3 loop is CASSLARGSEQFF. The CDR3 DNA reads as TGCGCCAGCAGCTTGGCCAGGGGGTCTGAGCAGTTCTTC.

This chain joins TRBV20-1 and TRBJ2-3, with no clear D. The germline V gene has CDR1 DFQATT and CDR2 SNEGSKA (reference sequence). The CDR3 runs 11 residues. The ends were cut back, 2 bases at V and 5 bases at J, with 5 bases in the middle. This CDR3 reads CSARSIDTQYF. The DNA of the CDR3 is TGCAGTGCTAGAAGTATAGATACGCAGTATTTT.

V gene TRBV5-3 combines with J gene TRBJ1-1; a possible D gene is TRBD1 (6 bases). TRBV5-3 is labeled an ORF, and its function is uncertain. The CDR3 has 16 amino acids. V lost 2 bases to trimming and J lost 10 bases, with 24 bases between them. The CDR3, as DNA: TGTGCCAGAAGCTTCCCCGAGGTTAGGGGGGAAGTTGGAGCTTTCTTT. Translating gives CARSFPEVRGEVGAFF.

This rearrangement joins TRBV4-2 to TRBJ2-2; 7 bases fit TRBD2. This CDR3 is 18 amino acids long. Germline CDR1 is LGHNA and CDR2 is YNFKEQ. The J segment lost 2 bases and the V segment lost 1 base, leaving 10 bases of the junction unmatched. The CDR3 region has the DNA TGTGCCAGCAGCCAAGGATTTATCGGGGGGACCAACACCGGGGAGCTGTTTTTT. This gives the protein CASSQGFIGGTNTGELFF.